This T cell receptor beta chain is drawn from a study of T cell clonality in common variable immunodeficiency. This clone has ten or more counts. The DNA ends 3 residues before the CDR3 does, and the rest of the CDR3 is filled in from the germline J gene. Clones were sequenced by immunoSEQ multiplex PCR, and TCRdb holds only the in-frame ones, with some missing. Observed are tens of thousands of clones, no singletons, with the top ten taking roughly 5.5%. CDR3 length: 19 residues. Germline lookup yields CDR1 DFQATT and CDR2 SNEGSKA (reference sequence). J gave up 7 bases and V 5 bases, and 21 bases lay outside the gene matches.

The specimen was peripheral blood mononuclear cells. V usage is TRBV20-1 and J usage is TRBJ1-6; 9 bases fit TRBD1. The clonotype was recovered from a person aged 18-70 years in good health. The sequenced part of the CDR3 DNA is TGCAGTGCTCCACAGGGACAGGGAGTCTCCTCTCCCCTAAATTCACCC. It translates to CSAPQGQGVSSPLNSP. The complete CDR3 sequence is CSAPQGQGVSSPLNSPLHF.